The entry below describes one T cell receptor beta chain. TCRdb independently ran MiXCR on the RT-PCR reads; one entry per CDR3 protein. The data hold 550,000 to 750,000 distinct CDR3 sequences, with 14% observed a single time. The CDR3 totals 17 residues. V was cut by 1 base and J by 0 bases, with 13 bases left in between. The V gene's germline CDR1 is SGHTA and CDR2 FQGNSA. The sequence derives from a female donor in good health, serving as a healthy control. The chain combines TRBV7-2 with TRBJ2-1; TRBD1 is a possible D gene (5 bases). Sequencing input: memory CD4+ T cells from blood. The CDR3 here is CASSLGAGPGSYNEQFF. The CDR3 region has the DNA TGTGCCAGCAGCTTAGGGGCAGGGCCCGGCTCCTACAATGAGCAGTTCTTC.